This T cell receptor beta chain was captured in a study of CD8+ T cells in alopecia areata (dated by TCRdb to 2016 to 2018). Notes on the research overall: Treated patients were enrolled in an open-label pilot trial of oral tofacitinib, 5 to 10 mg twice daily, for moderate-to-severe alopecia areata. Patients stayed on tofacitinib for 6 to 18 months and then had 6 months of follow-up off drug so that delayed response and recurrence could be assessed. The SALT score, which quantifies the percentage of affected scalp surface area, was used to measure disease severity in treated patients. The study used high-throughput TCRbeta sequencing to examine T cell clonal expansion in alopecia areata, in both the C3H/HeJ mouse model and human patients. On the human side, TCRbeta sequencing was run on scalp tissue and on sorted CD4+ and CD8+ peripheral blood T cells from healthy controls and from alopecia areata patients with either patchy or totalis/universalis disease. Patients on tofacitinib were biopsied at baseline and after 4 and 24 weeks of treatment, and several of the patients also had a later scalp biopsy. Scalp clonality was compared among normal scalp (n=4), patchy alopecia areata scalp (n=8), and alopecia totalis/universalis scalp (n=8). RNA came from the PAXgene miRNA kit for fixed scalp, the miRNeasy kit for PBMCs, and the RNeasy kit for mouse skin. immunoSEQ multiplex PCR using 35 Vbeta forward primers and 13 Jbeta reverse primers was used to amplify TCRbeta CDR3 regions.

Library construction relied on the immunoSEQ multiplex PCR assay. To provide template for TCR sequencing, every sample had RNA extracted and reverse transcribed into cDNA. First-strand cDNA was synthesized using SuperScript III with a 2:1 mix of oligo-dT and random hexamers. A synthetic immune receptor repertoire was used to gauge amplification bias, and whatever bias remained was removed computationally. Per the authors' processing: Raw reads were preprocessed to remove errors, and CDR3 was defined by IMGT conventions from the conserved cysteine to phenylalanine. Clonality was computed as 1 minus the Shannon entropy, with the entropy normalized by log2 of the number of productive unique TCRs. Whether each scalp clone was CD4 or CD8 was inferred by checking scalp TCRbeta sequences against the CD4 and CD8 repertoires from sorted blood. Here the immuneACCESS table is served through TCRdb, limited to in-frame sequences with V and J called. Missing clones are a known gap in these copies; in checked studies unresolved V genes cover under half, and the rest lacks a known reason. The V and J calls and the clone size are those of that table, but D and trimming were determined from the DNA. Counted in this sample were 200,000 to 250,000 clones; around two fifths of them appeared once. 2.6% of the sample comes from the top ten.

With respect to this clone: Its specific antigen is unknown. Within one base of it there is no much larger clone, and no base qualities were kept.

Overall study results and their limits: During tofacitinib treatment, many expanded lesional clones stuck around in both scalp and blood, and this persistence may partly explain why relapse happens after treatment is stopped. Shared TCR sequences between patients were less evident than in mice, which may be partly attributable to HLA diversity in the patient population. Compared with normal scalp, lesional scalp, particularly in alopecia totalis/universalis, had higher clonality and more expanded CD8+ clones, which suggests antigenic drive. Unlike mouse skin, where gammadelta T cells dominate, normal human skin contains resident alphabeta T cells that get sequenced too, which complicates analysis of the scalp TCR repertoire. With tofacitinib, both scalp clonality and the number of expanded CD8+ clones among the top 100 scalp clones went down significantly. Because the treated cohort was small and had just a single nonresponder, larger studies are needed to establish links between baseline CD8+ expansion and response.

The CDR3 measures 15 amino acids from cysteine to phenylalanine. CDR3 DNA only is kept here, 45 bases in frame from base 1. Looking up the germline V gene (reference sequence) yields CDR1 GTSNPN and CDR2 SVGIG. V was cut back by 0 bases and J by 0 bases, leaving a gap of 12 bases between them. What this sample's treatment or condition label stands for: oral pan-JAK inhibitor, 5-10 mg twice daily. Lesional scalp punch biopsies and peripheral blood were collected from alopecia areata patients. PBMCs were separated by density centrifugation and stained for CD3, CD4 and CD8, after which CD4+ and CD8+ T cells were sorted on a FACSAria.

This receptor was obtained from a human donor with alopecia areata. The rearranged segments are TRBV30 and TRBJ2-7; a weak D assignment points to TRBD2 (5 bases agree). Source: CD4+ T cells sorted from blood, taken at approximately week 37, from a patient treated with tofacitinib. The CDR3 region: CAWSVIGGSSYEQYF. Here is the DNA: TGTGCCTGGAGTGTTATAGGAGGCAGCTCCTACGAGCAGTACTTC.